The clone carrying this T cell receptor (beta chain) was seen many times. TCR alpha and beta CDR3 regions were amplified from RNA using iRepertoire nested multiplex PCR. TCRdb reanalysed the multiplex PCR reads using MiXCR and keeps one entry per CDR3 protein. In the table there are fewer than 200,000 distinct CDR3 sequences, more than 35% of which are singletons. This sample is part of a study of glioma-infiltrating T cells. Losses at the gene ends were 0 bases for V and 5 bases for J; bases not matched to a gene: 0. Germline CDR1 LGHNA, CDR2 YNFKEQ. The length of the CDR3 is 14 residues. The receptor was isolated from a human donor with low-grade glioma or glioblastoma, undergoing nonglioma brain surgery, or in good health (not recorded which). The chain is built from TRBV4-2 and TRBJ2-1; 8 nucleotides match TRBD2. The sequenced material came from glioma tissue, nonneoplastic brain tissue, or PBMCs (not recorded which). The CDR3 DNA reads as TGTGCCAGCAGCCAAGATAGCGGGAACAATGAGCAGTTCTTC. It yields the protein CASSQDSGNNEQFF.